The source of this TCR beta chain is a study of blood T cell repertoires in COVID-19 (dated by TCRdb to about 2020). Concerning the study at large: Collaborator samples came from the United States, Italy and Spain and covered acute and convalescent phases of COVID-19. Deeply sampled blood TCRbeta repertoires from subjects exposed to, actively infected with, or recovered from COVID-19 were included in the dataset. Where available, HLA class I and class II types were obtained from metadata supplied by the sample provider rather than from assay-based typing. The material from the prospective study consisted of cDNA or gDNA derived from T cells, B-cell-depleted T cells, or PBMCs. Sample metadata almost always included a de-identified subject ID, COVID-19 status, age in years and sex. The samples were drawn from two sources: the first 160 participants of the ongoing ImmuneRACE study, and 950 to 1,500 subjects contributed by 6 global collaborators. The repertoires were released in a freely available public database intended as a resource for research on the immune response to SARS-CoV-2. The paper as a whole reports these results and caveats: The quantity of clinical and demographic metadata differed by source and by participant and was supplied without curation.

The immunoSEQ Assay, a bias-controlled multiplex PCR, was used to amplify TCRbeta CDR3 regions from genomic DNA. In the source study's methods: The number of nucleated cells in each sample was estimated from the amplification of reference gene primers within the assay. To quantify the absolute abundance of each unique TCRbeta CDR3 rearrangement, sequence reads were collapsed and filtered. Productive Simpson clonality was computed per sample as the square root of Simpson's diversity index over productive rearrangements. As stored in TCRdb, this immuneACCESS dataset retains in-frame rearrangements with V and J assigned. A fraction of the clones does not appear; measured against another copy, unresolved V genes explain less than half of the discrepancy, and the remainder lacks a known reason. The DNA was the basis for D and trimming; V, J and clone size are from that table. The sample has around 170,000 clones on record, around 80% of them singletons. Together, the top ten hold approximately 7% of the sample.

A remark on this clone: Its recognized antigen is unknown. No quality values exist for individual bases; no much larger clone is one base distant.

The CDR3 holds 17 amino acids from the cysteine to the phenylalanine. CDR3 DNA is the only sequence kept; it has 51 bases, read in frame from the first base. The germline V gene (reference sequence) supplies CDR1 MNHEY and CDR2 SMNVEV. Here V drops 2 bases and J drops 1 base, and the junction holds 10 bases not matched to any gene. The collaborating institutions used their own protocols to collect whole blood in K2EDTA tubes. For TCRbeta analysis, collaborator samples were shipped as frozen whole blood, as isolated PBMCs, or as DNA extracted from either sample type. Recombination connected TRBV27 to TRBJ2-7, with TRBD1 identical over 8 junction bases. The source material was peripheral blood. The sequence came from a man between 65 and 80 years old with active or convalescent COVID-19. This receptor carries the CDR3 CASSLERTGHLSYEQYF. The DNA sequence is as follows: TGTGCCAGCAGTTTAGAGAGGACAGGGCATCTATCCTACGAGCAGTACTTC.